This T cell receptor beta chain was recorded in a study of T cell repertoires in cytomegalovirus infection. The germline V gene encodes CDR1 KGHDR and CDR2 SFDVKD. CDR3 length: 14 residues. With V trimmed by 3 bases and J by 6 bases, 1 base remained unmatched. Regarding this clonotype: What it recognizes is unknown.

TCRdb re-called the reads through MiXCR, storing one row per CDR3 protein. The table includes around 340,000 distinct CDR3 sequences, 25% to 30% detected once. This TCR came from a human donor in good health (CMV status not recorded). Some clones in this sample may be carry-over from other donors' samples. The sequencing here drew on cultured PBMCs, taken from culture after CMV antigen stimulation. The chain is built from TRBV24-1 and TRBJ2-1; TRBD1 matches at 10 bases. CDR3 region: CATSDRDRGNEQFF. The CDR3 bases are TGTGCCACCAGTGATCGGGACAGGGGCAATGAGCAGTTCTTC.